The 25 T cell receptor beta chains given below trace back to one sample, sequenced in a study of Ad26.COV2.S vaccination and SARS-CoV-2 variants. Profiling relied on immunoSEQ multiplex PCR, and the TCRdb table lists in-frame clones only, not all of them. The table has hundreds of thousands of clones, around 87% seen once; the top ten hold around 3.6%. The treatment was: approximately 18 received Ad26.COV2.S at low or high dose, single or two shots; a few received placebo; per-sample allocation not given. Vaccine and placebo recipients were sampled on day 63 after the first injection. The sample in question was peripheral blood, obtained in a trial of Ad26.COV2.S vaccine versus placebo. The origin of the receptors is a person aged 18-60 years who received the Ad26.COV2.S COVID-19 vaccine or a placebo.

This sequence joins TRBV27 and TRBJ1-2; D perhaps matches TRBD1 (5 bases). Germline assignment: CDR1 MNHEY and CDR2 SMNVEV (reference sequence). Trimming removed 4 bases from V and 2 bases from J, with 20 bases in between. This CDR3 contains 17 residues. The CDR3 DNA sequence: TGTGCCAGCAGTTCCCTTAACCGACAGCGAGCAAACTATGGCTACACCTTC. Protein sequence: CASSSLNRQRANYGYTF.

The gene calls are TRBV7-2 and TRBJ2-4; D may be TRBD2 (5 bases). The CDR3 sequence is 14 residues long. Per germline, CDR1 SGHTA and CDR2 FQGNSA. Trimming removed 4 bases from V and 8 bases from J, with 15 bases in between. In DNA form, the CDR3 reads TGTGCCAGCAGCTCCAGCGGTTTTAAGGACATTCAGTACTTC. This codes for CASSSSGFKDIQYF. Drawing the rest from reference TRBV7-2 and TRBJ2-4, the complete variable domain is GAGVSQSPSNKVTEKGKDVELRCDPISGHTALYWYRQSLGQGLEFLIYFQGNSAPDKSGLPSDRFSAERTGGSVSTLTIQRTQQEDSAVYLCASSSSGFKDIQYFGAGTRLSVL.

J is TRBJ1-2 and V is TRBV27; TRBD1 might be the D (5 bases). Looked up from germline, CDR1 is MNHEY and CDR2 is SMNVEV (reference sequence). CDR3 length: 14 amino acids. V dropped 3 bases and J dropped 6 bases, with 14 bases sitting between them. CDR3 in DNA: TGTGCCAGCAGTTTTCAGGGCAGAGGAGATGGCTACACCTTC. This sequence encodes CASSFQGRGDGYTF.

The rearrangement links TRBV4-1 to TRBJ2-2, with a possible D match to TRBD2 (6 bases). The V end lost 1 base, the J end lost 3 bases, and 9 bases lay between the germline ends. Germline CDR1 reads MGHRA; CDR2 reads YSYEKL. CDR3 length: 15 amino acids. CDR3 residues: CASSQGLAYTGELFF. The CDR3 region has the DNA TGCGCCAGCAGCCAAGGGCTAGCGTACACCGGGGAGCTGTTTTTT.

In this sample, this clone turned up once. The genes are TRBV6-5 and TRBJ1-1, with D hard to call. Trimming cost V 5 bases and J 8 bases, with 18 bases left between them. Germline V lookup: CDR1 MNHEY, CDR2 SVGAGI. The length of the CDR3 is 14 residues. This chain's CDR3 is CASSPQPQLVEAFF. The CDR3 DNA reads as TGTGCCAGCAGTCCTCAGCCACAATTGGTGGAAGCTTTCTTT.

The sample holds one count of this clone. This chain uses TRBV7-3 with TRBJ2-7; 11 bases are shared with TRBD2. The trim removed 5 bases at V and 3 bases at J, leaving 6 bases unmatched. The CDR3 is made up of 15 amino acids. Germline V gene data show CDR1 as SGHTA and CDR2 as FQGTGA. CDR3 bases: TGTGCCAGCAGCCCCTCTAGCGGGGGGATCTACGAGCAGTACTTC. The encoded protein is CASSPSSGGIYEQYF.

V gene TRBV9 combines with J gene TRBJ2-5, with a possible D match to TRBD1 (6 bases). V was trimmed by 4 bases and J by 5 bases, leaving 18 bases between them. Germline V gene lookup returns CDR1 SGDLS and CDR2 YYNGEE. The CDR3 contains 15 residues. The CDR3: CASSTRQDPLETQYF. The CDR3 bases are TGTGCCAGCAGCACAAGACAGGACCCCCTGGAGACCCAGTACTTC.

The chain combines TRBV3-1 (or the pseudogene TRBV3-2) with TRBJ1-2, with 9 bases matching TRBD1. Germline V lookup: CDR1 LGHDT, CDR2 YNNKEL (reference sequence). J was trimmed by 6 bases and V by 2 bases; bases with no gene match: 4. This CDR3 comprises 14 residues. Written as DNA, the CDR3 is TGTGCCAGCAGCCAAAGGGACAGGGTAAATGGCTACACCTTC. It yields the protein CASSQRDRVNGYTF.

This chain links TRBV9 with TRBJ2-1; 9 bases align to TRBD2. Germline loops: CDR1 SGDLS, CDR2 YYNGEE. V lost 4 bases and J lost 9; bases outside the gene matches: 11. The CDR3 covers 15 residues. The CDR3 DNA reads TGTGCCAGCAGCCCGCGGGGGGGGGCGCGAGTTGAGCAGTTCTTC. This encodes CASSPRGGARVEQFF.

The chain has TRBV13 and TRBJ1-3, with D unclear. Trimming removed 1 base from V and 0 bases from J, with 7 bases in between. The CDR3 is made up of 15 amino acids. Germline loops: CDR1 PRHDT, CDR2 FYEKMQ (reference sequence). CDR3 coding DNA: TGTGCCAGCAGCTTAGTACAGACCTCTGGAAACACCATATATTTT. Amino acids: CASSLVQTSGNTIYF.

The chain recombines TRBV7-2 with TRBJ1-3; TRBD1 matches at 7 bases. V lost 2 bases to trimming and J lost 0 bases; unmatched junction nucleotides: 7. The germline V gene encodes CDR1 SGHTA and CDR2 FQGNSA. The CDR3 runs 17 residues. Here the CDR3 DNA reads TGTGCCAGCAGCTTAAGGGGGCGGCAGTTCTCTGGAAACACCATATATTTT. It is translated as CASSLRGRQFSGNTIYF.

The rearrangement uses TRBV27 and TRBJ1-5; D is perhaps TRBD1 (6 bases). The CDR3 spans 15 residues. Trimming stripped 6 bases from V and 4 bases from J, with 16 bases between. Germline V gene lookup returns CDR1 MNHEY and CDR2 SMNVEV (reference sequence). The CDR3 DNA sequence: TGTGCCAGCAGCCAGGGAGGGGGATGGAATCAGCCCCAGCATTTT. Translation gives CASSQGGGWNQPQHF.

The J gene is TRBJ2-4, the V gene TRBV7-6; weak D call: TRBD1 (6 bases). In germline, CDR1 is SGHVS, CDR2 FNYEAQ. The CDR3 is 15 residues long. V was cut by 5 bases and J by 8 bases, with 19 bases left in between. The CDR3 protein is CASSARQERGDIQYF. CDR3 nucleotides: TGTGCCAGCAGCGCCCGACAGGAGAGGGGAGACATTCAGTACTTC.

The genes are TRBV11-3 and TRBJ2-1; TRBD1 aligns across 7 bases. With 1 base clipped from V and 6 bases from J, the junction kept 3 bases outside the gene matches. This CDR3 contains 14 residues. Germline V gene lookup returns CDR1 SGHNT and CDR2 YENEEA. For the CDR3, the DNA is TGTGCCAGCAGCTTAGTAGGGACAGTCAATGAGCAGTTCTTC. It translates to CASSLVGTVNEQFF.

The chain recombines TRBV10-1 with TRBJ1-1, with 7 positions matching TRBD1. Looked up from germline, CDR1 is WNHNN and CDR2 is SYGVQD (reference sequence). The CDR3 covers 15 residues. The trim removed 6 bases at V and 4 bases at J, leaving 11 bases unmatched. In DNA, the CDR3 is TGCGCCAGCAGGGCCCTGACAGGGTCGGCCACTGAAGCTTTCTTT. It translates to CASRALTGSATEAFF.

The J gene is TRBJ2-1, the V gene TRBV10-3, with no clear D. Germline V CDR1 and CDR2: ENHRY, SYGVKD. The V gene lost 3 bases and the J gene lost 0 bases, with 6 bases spanning the gap. The CDR3 has 14 amino acids. The CDR3 region has the DNA TGTGCCATCAGTGATTTGAGCTCCTACAATGAGCAGTTCTTC. Encoded protein: CAISDLSSYNEQFF.

This chain joins TRBV11-2 and TRBJ1-1, with D perhaps matching TRBD1 (6 bases). The CDR3 is 12 amino acids. Germline V lookup: CDR1 SGHAT, CDR2 FQNNGV. Trimming cost V 6 bases and J 7 bases, with 12 bases left between them. In DNA form, the CDR3 reads TGTGCCAGCAGGATACTAGGGGGTGAAGCTTTCTTT. Its protein product is CASRILGGEAFF.

J is TRBJ1-1 and V is TRBV20-1; D remains unclear. The germline V and J ends were trimmed by 3 bases and 3 bases, with 20 bases remaining between them. The CDR3 covers 16 residues. CDR1 is DFQATT, CDR2 SNEGSKA, per germline (reference sequence). As DNA, the CDR3 is TGCAGTGCTAGTCCCCTCGGCCGCGGTGGGGACACTGAAGCTTTCTTT. This codes for CSASPLGRGGDTEAFF.

This chain links TRBV7-2 with TRBJ2-1; 9 nucleotides line up with TRBD2. This CDR3 is built from 16 residues. The V gene's germline CDR1 is SGHTA and CDR2 FQGNSA. The V and J ends lost 1 base and 4 bases, in that order; junction bases with no gene match: 5. DNA of the CDR3: TGTGCCAGCAGCTTAGAAGGACTAGCGCGGTACAATGAGCAGTTCTTC. Residues: CASSLEGLARYNEQFF.

V is TRBV4-1 and J is TRBJ1-6, with 8 bases matching TRBD1. This CDR3 has 18 residues. With 0 bases clipped from V and 6 bases from J, the junction kept 10 bases outside the gene matches. CDR1 and CDR2 (germline): MGHRA, YSYEKL. CDR3 coding DNA: TGCGCCAGCAGCCAAGATATTCAGGGGGCTTATAGTAATTCACCCCTCCACTTT. Translation: CASSQDIQGAYSNSPLHF.

The genes are TRBV11-3 and TRBJ2-5; D gene uncertain. The CDR3 sequence is 15 residues long. Germline lookup yields CDR1 SGHNT and CDR2 YENEEA. V dropped 5 bases and J dropped 2 bases, with 15 bases sitting between them. The CDR3 loop reads CASSPGPRRQETQYF. The CDR3 DNA reads as TGTGCCAGCAGCCCTGGACCCAGACGGCAAGAGACCCAGTACTTC.

The chain carries TRBV4-2 and TRBJ1-5; possible D gene TRBD1, 5 bases. Trimming removed 5 bases at V and 1 base at J, with 15 bases between. The germline CDR1 and CDR2 sequences are LGHNA and YNFKEQ. This CDR3 contains 16 residues. CDR3 DNA: TGTGCCAGCAGCAAAGGCTTACAGGTGAGCAATCAGCCCCAGCATTTT. It yields the protein CASSKGLQVSNQPQHF.

This sequence joins TRBV30 and TRBJ2-7; D perhaps matches TRBD1 (5 bases). V was pared by 5 bases and J by 4 bases, with 9 bases between. The CDR3 has 11 amino acids. Germline V gives CDR1 GTSNPN, CDR2 SVGIG (reference sequence). The CDR3 nucleotides are TGTGCCTGGGACAGCTCTTACGAGCAGTACTTC. Encoded protein: CAWDSSYEQYF.

This sequence joins TRBV6-5 and TRBJ1-1; D call uncertain. Germline CDR1 and CDR2: MNHEY and SVGAGI. The CDR3 loop spans 13 amino acids. V lost 1 base and J 7 bases, leaving 10 bases between the germline ends. The CDR3 region is CASSYYSSDEAFF. CDR3 nucleotide sequence: TGTGCCAGCAGTTACTATTCCTCAGATGAAGCTTTCTTT.

The CDR3 spells CASSLYHTDYGYTF. The DNA of the CDR3 is TGTGCCAGCAGCTTATATCATACAGACTATGGCTACACCTTC. The chain links TRBV7-2 to TRBJ1-2; no firm D call. Trimming stripped 2 bases from V and 3 bases from J, with 10 bases between. The CDR3 runs 14 residues. Germline V gene lookup returns CDR1 SGHTA and CDR2 FQGNSA.